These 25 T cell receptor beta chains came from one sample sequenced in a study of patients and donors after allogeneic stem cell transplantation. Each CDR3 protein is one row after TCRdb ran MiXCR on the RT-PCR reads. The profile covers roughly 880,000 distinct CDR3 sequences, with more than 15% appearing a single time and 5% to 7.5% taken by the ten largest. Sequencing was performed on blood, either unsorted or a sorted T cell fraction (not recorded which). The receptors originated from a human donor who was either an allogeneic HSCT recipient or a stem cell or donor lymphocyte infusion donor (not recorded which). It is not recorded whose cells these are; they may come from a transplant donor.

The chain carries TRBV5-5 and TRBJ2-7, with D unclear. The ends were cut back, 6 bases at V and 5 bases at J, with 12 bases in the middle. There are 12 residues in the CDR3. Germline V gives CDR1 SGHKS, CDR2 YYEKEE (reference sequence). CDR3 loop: CASTPVGNEQYF. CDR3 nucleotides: TGTGCCAGCACCCCCGTGGGGAACGAGCAGTACTTC.

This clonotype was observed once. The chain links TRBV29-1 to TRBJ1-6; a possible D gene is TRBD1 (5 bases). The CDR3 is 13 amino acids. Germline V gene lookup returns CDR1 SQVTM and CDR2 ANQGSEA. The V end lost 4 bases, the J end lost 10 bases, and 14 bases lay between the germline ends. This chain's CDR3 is CSVAGREGSPLHF. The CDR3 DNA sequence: TGCAGCGTTGCGGGCAGGGAAGGCTCACCCCTCCACTTT.

CDR3 sequence (DNA): TGTGCCAGCAGCTTAATGGGGGGGGGCCGGAATGAGCAGTTCTTC. It codes for CASSLMGGGRNEQFF. The genes are TRBV12-3 or TRBV12-4 and TRBJ2-1; the D gene is possibly TRBD2 (7 bases). This CDR3 has 15 residues. The V end was cut by 6 bases, the J end by 7 bases, with 19 bases between.

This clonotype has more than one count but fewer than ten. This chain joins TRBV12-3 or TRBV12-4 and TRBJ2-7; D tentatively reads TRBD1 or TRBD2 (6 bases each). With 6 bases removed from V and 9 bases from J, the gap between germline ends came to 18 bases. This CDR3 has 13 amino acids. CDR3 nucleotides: TGTGCCAGCAGCGGTACTTTAGGGGGGCTGCAGTACTTC. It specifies CASSGTLGGLQYF.

CDR3 sequence: CAISDLQRRSSYNEQFF. The DNA of the CDR3 is TGTGCCATCAGTGATTTGCAGCGGAGGAGCTCCTACAATGAGCAGTTCTTC. J is TRBJ2-1 and V is TRBV10-3; possibly TRBD2 for D (5 bases). V was shortened by 3 bases and J by 0 bases, with 15 bases between the two germline ends. CDR1 ENHRY and CDR2 SYGVKD come from the germline V gene. This CDR3 comprises 17 residues.

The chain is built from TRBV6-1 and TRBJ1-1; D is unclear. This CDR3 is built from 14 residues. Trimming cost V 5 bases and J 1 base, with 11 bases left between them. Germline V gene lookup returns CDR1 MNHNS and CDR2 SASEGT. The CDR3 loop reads CASSLKTGNTEAFF. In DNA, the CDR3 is TGTGCCAGCAGTCTAAAAACGGGGAACACTGAAGCTTTCTTT.

CDR3 DNA: TGTGCCACCAGTGCTCGGGGGATTTCTGAAGCTTTCTTT. Protein product: CATSARGISEAFF. The gene calls are TRBV24-1 and TRBJ1-1, with a possible D match to TRBD1 (5 bases). The CDR3 totals 13 residues. Trimming took 5 bases from V and 6 from J, leaving 12 bases between them. The germline V gene encodes CDR1 KGHDR and CDR2 SFDVKD.

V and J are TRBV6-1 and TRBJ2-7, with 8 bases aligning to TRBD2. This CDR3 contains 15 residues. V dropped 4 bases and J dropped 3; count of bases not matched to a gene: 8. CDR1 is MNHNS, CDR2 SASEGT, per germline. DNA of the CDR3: TGTGCCAGCAGTGGCGGGCTAGCGGGTATCTACGAGCAGTACTTC. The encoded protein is CASSGGLAGIYEQYF.

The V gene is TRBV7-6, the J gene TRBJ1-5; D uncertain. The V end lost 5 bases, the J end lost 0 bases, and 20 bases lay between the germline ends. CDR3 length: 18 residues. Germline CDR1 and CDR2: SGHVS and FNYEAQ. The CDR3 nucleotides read TGTGCCAGCAGCCTCCTAGGAGGCCAATTATATAGCAATCAGCCCCAGCATTTT. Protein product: CASSLLGGQLYSNQPQHF.

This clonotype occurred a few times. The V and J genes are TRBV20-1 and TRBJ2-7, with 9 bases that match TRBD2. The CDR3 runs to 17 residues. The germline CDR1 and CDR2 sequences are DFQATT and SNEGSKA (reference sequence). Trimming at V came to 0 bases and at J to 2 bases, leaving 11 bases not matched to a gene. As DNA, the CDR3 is TGCAGTGCTAGAGATCGTGGCCTAGCGGGACACCCCTACGAGCAGTACTTC. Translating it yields CSARDRGLAGHPYEQYF.

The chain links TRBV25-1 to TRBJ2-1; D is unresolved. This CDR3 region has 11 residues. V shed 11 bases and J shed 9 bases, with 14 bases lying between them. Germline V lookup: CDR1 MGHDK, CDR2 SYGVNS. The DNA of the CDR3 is TGTGCCGCCAACCACGTTGGTGAGCAGTTCTTC. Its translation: CAANHVGEQFF.

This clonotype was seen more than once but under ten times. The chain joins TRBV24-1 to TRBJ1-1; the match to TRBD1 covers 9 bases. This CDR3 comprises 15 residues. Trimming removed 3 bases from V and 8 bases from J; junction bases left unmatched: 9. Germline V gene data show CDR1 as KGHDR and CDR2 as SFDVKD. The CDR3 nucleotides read TGTGCCACCAGTGATCAAGGACAGGGGAAAACAGAAGCTTTCTTT. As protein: CATSDQGQGKTEAFF.

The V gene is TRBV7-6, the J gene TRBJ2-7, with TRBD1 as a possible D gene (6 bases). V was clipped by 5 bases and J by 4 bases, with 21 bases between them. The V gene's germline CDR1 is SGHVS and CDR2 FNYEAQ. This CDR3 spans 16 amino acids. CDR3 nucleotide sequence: TGTGCCAGCAGCAGGGATGGACAGCACTCGTCTTACGAGCAGTACTTC. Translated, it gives CASSRDGQHSSYEQYF.

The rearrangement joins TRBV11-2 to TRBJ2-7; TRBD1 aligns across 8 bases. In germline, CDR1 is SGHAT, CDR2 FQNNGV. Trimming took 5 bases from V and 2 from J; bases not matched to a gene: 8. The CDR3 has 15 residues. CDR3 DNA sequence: TGTGCCAGCAGCCAGGGGGCCGCCACACCCTACGAGCAGTACTTC. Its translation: CASSQGAATPYEQYF.

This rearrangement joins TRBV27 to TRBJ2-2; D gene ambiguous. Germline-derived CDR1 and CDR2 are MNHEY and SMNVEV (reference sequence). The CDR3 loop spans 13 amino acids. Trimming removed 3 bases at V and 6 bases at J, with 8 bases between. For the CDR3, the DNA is TGTGCCAGCAGTTTTGGTGAGCCCGGGGAGCTGTTTTTT. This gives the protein CASSFGEPGELFF.

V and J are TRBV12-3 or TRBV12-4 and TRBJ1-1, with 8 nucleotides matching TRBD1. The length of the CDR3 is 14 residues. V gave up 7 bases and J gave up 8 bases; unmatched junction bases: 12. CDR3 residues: CASTWTGRNEEAFF. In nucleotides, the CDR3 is TGTGCCAGCACCTGGACAGGGAGGAACGAGGAAGCTTTCTTT.

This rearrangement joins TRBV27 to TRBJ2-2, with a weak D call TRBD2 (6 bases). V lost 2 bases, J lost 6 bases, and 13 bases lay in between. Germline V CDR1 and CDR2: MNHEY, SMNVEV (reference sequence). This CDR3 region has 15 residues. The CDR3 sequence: CASSLVRGTAGELFF. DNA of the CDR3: TGTGCCAGCAGTTTAGTGCGGGGTACGGCCGGGGAGCTGTTTTTT.

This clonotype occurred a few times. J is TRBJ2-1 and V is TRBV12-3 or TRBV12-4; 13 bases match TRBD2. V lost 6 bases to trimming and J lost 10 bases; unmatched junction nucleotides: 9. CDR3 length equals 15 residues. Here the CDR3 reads CASRPPGLAGVEQFF. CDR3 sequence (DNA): TGTGCCAGCAGACCTCCCGGACTAGCGGGGGTCGAGCAGTTCTTC.

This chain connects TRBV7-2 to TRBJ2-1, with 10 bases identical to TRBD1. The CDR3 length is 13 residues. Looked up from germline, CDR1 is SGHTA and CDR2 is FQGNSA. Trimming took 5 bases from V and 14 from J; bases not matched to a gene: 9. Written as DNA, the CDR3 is TGTGCCAGCAGCGCTCGCTGGGACAGGGGCAAGTTCTTC. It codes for CASSARWDRGKFF.

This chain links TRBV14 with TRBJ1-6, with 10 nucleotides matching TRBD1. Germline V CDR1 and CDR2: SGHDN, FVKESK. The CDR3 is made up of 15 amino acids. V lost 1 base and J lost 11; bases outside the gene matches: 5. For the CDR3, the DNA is TGTGCCAGCAGCCAAGGGACAGGGGGGACGGCACCCCTCCACTTT. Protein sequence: CASSQGTGGTAPLHF.

CDR3 amino acids: CATSDRSGGTEAFF. The CDR3 bases are TGTGCCACCAGTGATCGGTCGGGGGGCACTGAAGCTTTCTTT. V usage is TRBV24-1 and J usage is TRBJ1-1, with D maybe TRBD1 (5 bases). V was pared by 3 bases and J by 4 bases, with 11 bases between. The CDR3 runs 14 residues. Germline V CDR1 and CDR2: KGHDR, SFDVKD.

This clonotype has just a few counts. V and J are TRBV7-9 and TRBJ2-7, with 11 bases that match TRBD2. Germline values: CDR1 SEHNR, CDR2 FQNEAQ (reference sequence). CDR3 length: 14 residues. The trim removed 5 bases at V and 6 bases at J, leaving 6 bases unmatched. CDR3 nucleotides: TGTGCCAGCAGCCTCCCGGGACTAGCGGCCGAGCAGTACTTC. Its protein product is CASSLPGLAAEQYF.

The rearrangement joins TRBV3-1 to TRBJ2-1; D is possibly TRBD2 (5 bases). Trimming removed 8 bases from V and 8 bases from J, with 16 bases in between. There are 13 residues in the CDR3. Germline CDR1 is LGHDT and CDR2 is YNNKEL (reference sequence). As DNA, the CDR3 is TGTGCCAGCGCCCCGAGGGTTCGCGATGAGCAGTTCTTC. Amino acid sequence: CASAPRVRDEQFF.

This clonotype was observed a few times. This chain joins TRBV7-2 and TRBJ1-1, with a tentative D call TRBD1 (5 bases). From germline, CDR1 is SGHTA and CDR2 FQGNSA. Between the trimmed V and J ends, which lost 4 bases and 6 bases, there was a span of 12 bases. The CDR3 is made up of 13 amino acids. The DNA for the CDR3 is TGTGCCAGCAGCTCCCCCGGGGCGTCTGAAGCTTTCTTT. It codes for CASSSPGASEAFF.

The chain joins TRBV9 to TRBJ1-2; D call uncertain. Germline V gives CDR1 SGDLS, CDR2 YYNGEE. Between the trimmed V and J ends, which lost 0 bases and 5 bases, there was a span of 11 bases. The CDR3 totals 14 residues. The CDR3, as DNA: TGTGCCAGCAGCGTAGATTCCGGGGAATATGGCTACACCTTC. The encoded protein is CASSVDSGEYGYTF.